The entry below gives a single TCR beta chain sequence along with its context. The antigen is unknown. The ends were cut back, 7 bases at V and 2 bases at J, with 20 bases in the middle. CDR1 is SEHNR, CDR2 FQNEAQ, per germline (reference sequence). The CDR3 is 16 amino acids. The data were taken from a study of T cell repertoires in cytomegalovirus infection. MiXCR, run by TCRdb on the reads, gives a single entry per CDR3 protein. The sample holds around 100,000 distinct CDR3 sequences; around 30% are singletons and the top ten take 41%. This material consisted of CD8+ T cells from cultured PBMCs, taken from culture after CMV antigen stimulation. This chain links TRBV7-9 with TRBJ1-2; D is possibly TRBD1 (6 bases). This sequence was found in a human donor in good health (CMV status not recorded). Some clones in this sample may be carry-over from other donors' samples. DNA of the CDR3: TGTGCCAGCACCAGAGGCGGGGGGGCGAGAAACTATGGCTACACCTTC. Translation: CASTRGGGARNYGYTF.